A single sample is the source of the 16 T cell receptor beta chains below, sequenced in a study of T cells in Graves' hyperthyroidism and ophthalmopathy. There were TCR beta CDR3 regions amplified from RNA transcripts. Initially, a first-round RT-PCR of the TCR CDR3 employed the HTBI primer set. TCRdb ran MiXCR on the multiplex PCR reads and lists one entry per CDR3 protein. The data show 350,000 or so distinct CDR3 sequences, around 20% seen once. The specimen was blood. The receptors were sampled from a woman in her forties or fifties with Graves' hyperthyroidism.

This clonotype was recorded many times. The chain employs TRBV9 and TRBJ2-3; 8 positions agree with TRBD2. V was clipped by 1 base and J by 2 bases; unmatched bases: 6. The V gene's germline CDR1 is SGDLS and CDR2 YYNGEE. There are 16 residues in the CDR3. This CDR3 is CASSVYQTSDTDTQYF. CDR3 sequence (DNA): TGTGCCAGCAGCGTATACCAGACTAGCGACACAGATACGCAGTATTTT.

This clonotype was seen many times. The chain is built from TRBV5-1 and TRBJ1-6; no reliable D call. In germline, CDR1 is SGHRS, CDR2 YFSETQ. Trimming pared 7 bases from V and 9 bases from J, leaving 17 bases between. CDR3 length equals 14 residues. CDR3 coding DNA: TGCGCCAGCGCGTCGGTCTTGCAGGCTTCACCCCTCCACTTT. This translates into CASASVLQASPLHF. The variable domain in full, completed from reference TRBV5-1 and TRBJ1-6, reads KAGVTQTPRYLIKTRGQQVTLSCSPISGHRSVSWYQQTPGQGLQFLFEYFSETQRNKGNFPGRFSGRQFSNSRSEMNVSTLELGDSALYLCASASVLQASPLHFGNGTRLTVT.

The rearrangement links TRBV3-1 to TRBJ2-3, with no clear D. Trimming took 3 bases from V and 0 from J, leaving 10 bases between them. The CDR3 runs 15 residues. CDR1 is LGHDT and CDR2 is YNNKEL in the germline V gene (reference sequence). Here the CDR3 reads CASSHRQDSTDTQYF. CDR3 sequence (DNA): TGTGCCAGCAGCCATAGGCAGGACAGCACAGATACGCAGTATTTT.

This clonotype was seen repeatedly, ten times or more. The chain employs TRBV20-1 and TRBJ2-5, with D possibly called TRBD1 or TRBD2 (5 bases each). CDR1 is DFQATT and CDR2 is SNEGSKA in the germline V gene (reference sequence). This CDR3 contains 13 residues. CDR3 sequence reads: CSSDTLGGETQYF. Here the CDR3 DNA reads TGCAGCTCGGACACCCTAGGCGGGGAGACCCAGTACTTC.

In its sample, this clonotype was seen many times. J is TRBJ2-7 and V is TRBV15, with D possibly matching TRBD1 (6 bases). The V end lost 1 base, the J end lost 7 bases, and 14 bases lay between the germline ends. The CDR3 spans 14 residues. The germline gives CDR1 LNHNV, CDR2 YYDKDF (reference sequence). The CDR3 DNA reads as TGTGCCACCAGCAGAGTAGGGGGAAGGAGGGAGCAGTACTTC. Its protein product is CATSRVGGRREQYF.

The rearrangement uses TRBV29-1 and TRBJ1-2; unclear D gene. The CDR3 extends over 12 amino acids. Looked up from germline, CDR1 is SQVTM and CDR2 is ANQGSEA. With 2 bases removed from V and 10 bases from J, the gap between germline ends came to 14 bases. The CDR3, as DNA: TGCAGCGTTGAACACCGAACTATGGACTACACCTTC. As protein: CSVEHRTMDYTF.

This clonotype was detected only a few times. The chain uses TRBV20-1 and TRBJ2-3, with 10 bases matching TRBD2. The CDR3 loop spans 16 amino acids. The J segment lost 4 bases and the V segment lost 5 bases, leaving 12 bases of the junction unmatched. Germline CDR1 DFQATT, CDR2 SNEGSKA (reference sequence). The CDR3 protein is CSAARTSGGRADTQYF. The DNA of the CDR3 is TGCAGTGCTGCGAGGACTAGCGGTGGGAGGGCAGATACGCAGTATTTT.

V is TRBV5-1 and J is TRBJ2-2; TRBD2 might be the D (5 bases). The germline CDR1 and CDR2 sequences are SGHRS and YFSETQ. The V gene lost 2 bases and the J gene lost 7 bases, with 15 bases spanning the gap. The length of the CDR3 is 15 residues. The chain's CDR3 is CASSFASSTGGELFF. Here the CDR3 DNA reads TGCGCCAGCAGCTTTGCTAGCTCCACCGGCGGGGAGCTGTTTTTT.

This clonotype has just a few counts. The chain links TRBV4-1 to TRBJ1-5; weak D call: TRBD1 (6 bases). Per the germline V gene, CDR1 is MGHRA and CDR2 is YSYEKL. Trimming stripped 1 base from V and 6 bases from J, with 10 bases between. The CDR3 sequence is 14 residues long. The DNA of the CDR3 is TGCGCCAGCAGCCAAGGTAGGGACACTCAGCCCCAGCATTTT. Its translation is CASSQGRDTQPQHF.

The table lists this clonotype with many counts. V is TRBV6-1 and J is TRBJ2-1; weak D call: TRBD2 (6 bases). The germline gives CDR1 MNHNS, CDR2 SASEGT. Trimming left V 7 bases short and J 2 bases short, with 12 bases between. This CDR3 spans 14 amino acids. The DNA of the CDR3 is TGTGCCAGCAAACCTTGGACTACCTACAATGAGCAGTTCTTC. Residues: CASKPWTTYNEQFF.

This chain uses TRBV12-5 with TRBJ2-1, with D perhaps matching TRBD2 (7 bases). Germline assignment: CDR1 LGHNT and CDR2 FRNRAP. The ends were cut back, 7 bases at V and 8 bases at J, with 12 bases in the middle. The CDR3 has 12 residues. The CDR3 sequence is CASDREGYEQFF. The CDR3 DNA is TGTGCTAGTGACAGGGAGGGCTATGAGCAGTTCTTC.

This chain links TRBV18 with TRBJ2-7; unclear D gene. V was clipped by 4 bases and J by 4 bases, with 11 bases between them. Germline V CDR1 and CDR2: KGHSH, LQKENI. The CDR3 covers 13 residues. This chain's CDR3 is CASSLKEKYEQYF. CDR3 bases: TGTGCCAGCTCACTGAAAGAAAAATACGAGCAGTACTTC.

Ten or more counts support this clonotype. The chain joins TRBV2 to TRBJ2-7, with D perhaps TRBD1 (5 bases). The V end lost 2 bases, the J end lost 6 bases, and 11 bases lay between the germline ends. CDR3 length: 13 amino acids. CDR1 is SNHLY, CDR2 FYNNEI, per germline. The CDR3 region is CASSEQTVGEQYF. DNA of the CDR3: TGTGCCAGCAGTGAACAGACAGTGGGCGAGCAGTACTTC. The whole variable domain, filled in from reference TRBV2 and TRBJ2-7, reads EPEVTQTPSHQVTQMGQEVILRCVPISNHLYFYWYRQILGQKVEFLVSFYNNEISEKSEIFDDQFSVERPDGSNFTLKIRSTKLEDSAMYFCASSEQTVGEQYFGPGTRLTVT.

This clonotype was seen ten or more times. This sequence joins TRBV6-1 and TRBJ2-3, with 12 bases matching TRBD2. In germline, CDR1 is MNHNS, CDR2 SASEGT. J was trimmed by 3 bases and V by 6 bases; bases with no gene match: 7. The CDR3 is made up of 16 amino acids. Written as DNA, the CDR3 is TGTGCCAGCAGAGCACAGACTAGCGGGAGAACAGATACGCAGTATTTT. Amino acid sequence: CASRAQTSGRTDTQYF.

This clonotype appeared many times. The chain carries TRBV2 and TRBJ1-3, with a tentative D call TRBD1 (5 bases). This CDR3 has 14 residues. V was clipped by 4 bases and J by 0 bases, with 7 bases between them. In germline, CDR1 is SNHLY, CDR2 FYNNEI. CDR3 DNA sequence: TGTGCCAGCAGTGGCGACAGCTCTGGAAACACCATATATTTT. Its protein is CASSGDSSGNTIYF. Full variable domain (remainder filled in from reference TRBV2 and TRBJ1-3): EPEVTQTPSHQVTQMGQEVILRCVPISNHLYFYWYRQILGQKVEFLVSFYNNEISEKSEIFDDQFSVERPDGSNFTLKIRSTKLEDSAMYFCASSGDSSGNTIYFGEGSWLTVV.

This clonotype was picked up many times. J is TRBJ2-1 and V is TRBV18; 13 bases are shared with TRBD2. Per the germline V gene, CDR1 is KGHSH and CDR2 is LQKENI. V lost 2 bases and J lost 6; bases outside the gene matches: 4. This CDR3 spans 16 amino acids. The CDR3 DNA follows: TGTGCCAGCTCACCAGTTCGGACTAGCGGGGGCAATGAGCAGTTCTTC. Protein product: CASSPVRTSGGNEQFF. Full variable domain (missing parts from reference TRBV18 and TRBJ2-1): NAGVMQNPRHLVRRRGQEARLRCSPMKGHSHVYWYRQLPEEGLKFMVYLQKENIIDESGMPKERFSAEFPKEGPSILRIQQVVRGDSAAYFCASSPVRTSGGNEQFFGPGTRLTVL.